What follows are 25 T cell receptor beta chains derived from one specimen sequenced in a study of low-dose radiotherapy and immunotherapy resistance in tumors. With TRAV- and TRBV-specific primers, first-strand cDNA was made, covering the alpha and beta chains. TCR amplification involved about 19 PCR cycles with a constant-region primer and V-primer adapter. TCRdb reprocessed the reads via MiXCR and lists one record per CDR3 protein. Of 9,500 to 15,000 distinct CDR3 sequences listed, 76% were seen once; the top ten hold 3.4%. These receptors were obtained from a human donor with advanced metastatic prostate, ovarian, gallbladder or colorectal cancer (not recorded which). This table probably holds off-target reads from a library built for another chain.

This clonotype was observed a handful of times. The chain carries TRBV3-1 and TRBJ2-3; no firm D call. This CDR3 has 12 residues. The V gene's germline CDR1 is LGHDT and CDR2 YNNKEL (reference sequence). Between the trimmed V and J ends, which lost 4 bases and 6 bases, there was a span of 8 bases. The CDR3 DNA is TGTGCCAGCAGCCCCCGTGGGGATACGCAGTATTTT. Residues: CASSPRGDTQYF.

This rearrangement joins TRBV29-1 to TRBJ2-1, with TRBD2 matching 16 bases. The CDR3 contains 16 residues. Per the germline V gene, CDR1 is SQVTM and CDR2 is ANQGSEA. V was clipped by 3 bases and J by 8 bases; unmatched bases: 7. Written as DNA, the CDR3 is TGCAGCGTTGACCTGTCGGGGACTAGCGGGAGGGATGAGCAGTTCTTC. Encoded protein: CSVDLSGTSGRDEQFF.

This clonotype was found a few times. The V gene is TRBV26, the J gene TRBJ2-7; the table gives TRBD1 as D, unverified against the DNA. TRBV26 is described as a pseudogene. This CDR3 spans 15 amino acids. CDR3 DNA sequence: TGTGCCAGCAGTCCGACCGGGACAGGGTTAAACGAGCAGTACTTC. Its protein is CASSPTGTGLNEQYF.

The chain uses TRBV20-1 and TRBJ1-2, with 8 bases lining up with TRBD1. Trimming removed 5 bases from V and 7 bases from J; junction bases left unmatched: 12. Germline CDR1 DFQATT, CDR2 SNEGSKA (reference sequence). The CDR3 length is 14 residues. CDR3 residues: CSAETGDPPSGYTF. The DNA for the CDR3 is TGCAGTGCTGAGACAGGGGATCCGCCCTCTGGCTACACCTTC.

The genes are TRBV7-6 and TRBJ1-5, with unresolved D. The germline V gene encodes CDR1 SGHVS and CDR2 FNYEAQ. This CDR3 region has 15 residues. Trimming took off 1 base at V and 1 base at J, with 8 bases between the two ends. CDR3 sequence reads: CASSLGESSNQPQHF. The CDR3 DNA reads TGTGCCAGCAGCTTAGGGGAATCGAGCAATCAGCCCCAGCATTTT.

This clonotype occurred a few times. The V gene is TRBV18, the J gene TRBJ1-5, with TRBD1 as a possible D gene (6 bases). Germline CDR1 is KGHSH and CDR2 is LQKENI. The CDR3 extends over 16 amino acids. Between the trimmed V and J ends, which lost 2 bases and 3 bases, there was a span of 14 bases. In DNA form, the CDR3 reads TGTGCCAGCTCACCAAATTCCGGGGGCCTCAATCAGCCCCAGCATTTT. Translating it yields CASSPNSGGLNQPQHF.

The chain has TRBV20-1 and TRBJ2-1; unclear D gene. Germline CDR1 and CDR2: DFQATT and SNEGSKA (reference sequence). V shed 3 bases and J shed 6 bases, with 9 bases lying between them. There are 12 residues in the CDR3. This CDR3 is CSARGTLNEQFF. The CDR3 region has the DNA TGCAGTGCTAGGGGCACTCTCAATGAGCAGTTCTTC.

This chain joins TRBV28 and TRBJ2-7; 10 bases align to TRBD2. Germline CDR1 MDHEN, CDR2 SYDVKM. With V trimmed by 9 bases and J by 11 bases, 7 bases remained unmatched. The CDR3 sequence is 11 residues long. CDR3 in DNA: TGTGCCAGTGCGCTAGCGGGAGTTGAGTACTTC. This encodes CASALAGVEYF.

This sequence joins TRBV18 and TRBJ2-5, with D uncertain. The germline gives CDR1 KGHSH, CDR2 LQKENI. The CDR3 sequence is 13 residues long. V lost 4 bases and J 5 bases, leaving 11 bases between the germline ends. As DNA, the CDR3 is TGTGCCAGCTCACAAAATAGGGCGGAGACCCAGTACTTC. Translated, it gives CASSQNRAETQYF. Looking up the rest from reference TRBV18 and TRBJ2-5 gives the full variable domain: NAGVMQNPRHLVRRRGQEARLRCSPMKGHSHVYWYRQLPEEGLKFMVYLQKENIIDESGMPKERFSAEFPKEGPSILRIQQVVRGDSAAYFCASSQNRAETQYFGPGTRLLVL.

The CDR3 DNA sequence: TGTGCCAGCAGCCAAACCCCACCGGGACAGAAGAATGGCTACACCTTC. Amino acid sequence: CASSQTPPGQKNGYTF. The rearrangement uses TRBV7-2 and TRBJ1-2; 7 bases fit TRBD1. Per the germline V gene, CDR1 is SGHTA and CDR2 is FQGNSA. V trimming: 5 bases; J trimming: 6 bases; junction bases outside the gene matches: 15. The CDR3 runs to 16 residues.

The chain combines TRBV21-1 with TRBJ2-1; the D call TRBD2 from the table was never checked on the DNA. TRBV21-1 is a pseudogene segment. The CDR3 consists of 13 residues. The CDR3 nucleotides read TGTGCCAGCGGACCGGGACTAGCGAACGAGCAGTTCTTC. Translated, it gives CASGPGLANEQFF.

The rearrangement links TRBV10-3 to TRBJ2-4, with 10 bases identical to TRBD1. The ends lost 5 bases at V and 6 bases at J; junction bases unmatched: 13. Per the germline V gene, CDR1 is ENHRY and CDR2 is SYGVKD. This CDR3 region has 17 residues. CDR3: CAISKDRGQGFGNIQYF. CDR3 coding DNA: TGTGCCATCAGTAAAGATCGGGGACAGGGGTTTGGAAACATTCAGTACTTC.

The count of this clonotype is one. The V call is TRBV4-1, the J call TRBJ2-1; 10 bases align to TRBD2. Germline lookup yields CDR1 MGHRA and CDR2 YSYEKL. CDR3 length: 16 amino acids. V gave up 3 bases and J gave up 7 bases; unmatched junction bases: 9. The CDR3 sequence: CASSHRHLAGVNEQFF. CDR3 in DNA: TGCGCCAGCAGCCACCGACACCTAGCGGGAGTAAATGAGCAGTTCTTC.

The CDR3 is CASSPGQDYGYTF. CDR3 nucleotide sequence: TGTGCCAGCAGCCCTGGACAGGACTATGGCTACACCTTC. The chain couples TRBV7-6 to TRBJ1-2, with 7 nucleotides matching TRBD1. Unmatched junction bases numbered 3, after V lost 5 bases and J lost 3 bases. CDR1 is SGHVS and CDR2 is FNYEAQ in the germline V gene. There are 13 residues in the CDR3.

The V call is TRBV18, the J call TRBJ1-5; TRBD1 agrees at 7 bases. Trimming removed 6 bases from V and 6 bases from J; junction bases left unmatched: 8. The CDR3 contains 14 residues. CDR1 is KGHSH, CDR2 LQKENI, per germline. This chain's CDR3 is CASSPGTVGQPQHF. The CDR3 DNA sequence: TGTGCCAGCTCCCCCGGGACAGTCGGTCAGCCCCAGCATTTT. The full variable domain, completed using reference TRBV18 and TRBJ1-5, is NAGVMQNPRHLVRRRGQEARLRCSPMKGHSHVYWYRQLPEEGLKFMVYLQKENIIDESGMPKERFSAEFPKEGPSILRIQQVVRGDSAAYFCASSPGTVGQPQHFGDGTRLSIL.

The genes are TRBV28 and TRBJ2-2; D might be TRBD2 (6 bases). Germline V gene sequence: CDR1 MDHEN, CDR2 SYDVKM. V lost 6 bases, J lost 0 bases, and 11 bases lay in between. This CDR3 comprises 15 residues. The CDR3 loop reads CASSTGTPNTGELFF. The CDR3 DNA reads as TGTGCCAGCAGCACCGGGACTCCGAACACCGGGGAGCTGTTTTTT.

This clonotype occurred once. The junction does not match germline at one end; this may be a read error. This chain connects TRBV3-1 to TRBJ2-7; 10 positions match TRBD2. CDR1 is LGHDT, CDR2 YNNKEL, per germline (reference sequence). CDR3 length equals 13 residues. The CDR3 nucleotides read TGTGCCAGCAGCCAAGGATCTAGCGGGAGAGCTTTTTTC. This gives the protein CASSQGSSGRAFF.

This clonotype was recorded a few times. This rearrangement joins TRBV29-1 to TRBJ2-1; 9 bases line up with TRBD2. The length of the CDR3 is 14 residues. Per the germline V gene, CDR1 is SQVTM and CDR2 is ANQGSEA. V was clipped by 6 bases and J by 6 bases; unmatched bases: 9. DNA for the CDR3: TGCAGCGTACCTGGCGCTAGCGGGATCAATGAGCAGTTCTTC. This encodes CSVPGASGINEQFF.

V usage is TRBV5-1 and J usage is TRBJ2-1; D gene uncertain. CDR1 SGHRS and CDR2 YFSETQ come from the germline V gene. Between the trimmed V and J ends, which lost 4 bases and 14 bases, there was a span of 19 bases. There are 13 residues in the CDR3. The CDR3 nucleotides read TGCGCCAGCAGCCCGGGTCCGGGCCTGCCAGAGTTCTTC. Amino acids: CASSPGPGLPEFF.

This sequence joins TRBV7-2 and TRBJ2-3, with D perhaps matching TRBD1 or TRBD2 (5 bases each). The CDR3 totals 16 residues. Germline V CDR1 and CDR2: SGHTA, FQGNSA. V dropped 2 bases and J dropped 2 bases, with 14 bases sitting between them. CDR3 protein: CASSLIGGFLTDTQYF. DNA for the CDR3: TGTGCCAGCAGCTTAATTGGGGGATTCCTCACAGATACGCAGTATTTT.

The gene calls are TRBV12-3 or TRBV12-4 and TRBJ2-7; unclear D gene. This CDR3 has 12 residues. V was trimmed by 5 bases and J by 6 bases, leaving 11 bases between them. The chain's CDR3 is CASSAVGGEQYF. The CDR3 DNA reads TGTGCCAGCAGTGCCGTGGGCGGCGAGCAGTACTTC.

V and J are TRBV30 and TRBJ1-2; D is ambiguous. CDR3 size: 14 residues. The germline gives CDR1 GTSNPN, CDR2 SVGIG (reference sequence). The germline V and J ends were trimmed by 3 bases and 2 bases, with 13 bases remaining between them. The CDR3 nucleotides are TGTGCCTGGAGAGACTTCCGTGGGAACTATGGCTACACCTTC. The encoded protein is CAWRDFRGNYGYTF. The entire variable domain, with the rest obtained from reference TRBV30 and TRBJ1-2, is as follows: SQTIHQWPATLVQPVGSPLSLECTVEGTSNPNLYWYRQAAGRGLQLLFYSVGIGQISSEVPQNLSASRPQDRQFILSSKKLLLSDSGFYLCAWRDFRGNYGYTFGSGTRLTVV.

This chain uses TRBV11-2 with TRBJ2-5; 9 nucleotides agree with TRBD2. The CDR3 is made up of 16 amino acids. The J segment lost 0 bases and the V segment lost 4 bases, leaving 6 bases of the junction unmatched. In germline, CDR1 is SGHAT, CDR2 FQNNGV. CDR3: CASSWLAGKYQETQYF. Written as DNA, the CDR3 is TGTGCCAGCAGCTGGCTAGCGGGGAAGTACCAAGAGACCCAGTACTTC. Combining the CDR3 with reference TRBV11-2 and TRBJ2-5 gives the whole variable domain EAGVAQSPRYKIIEKRQSVAFWCNPISGHATLYWYQQILGQGPKLLIQFQNNGVVDDSQLPKDRFSAERLKGVDSTLKIQPAKLEDSAVYLCASSWLAGKYQETQYFGPGTRLLVL.

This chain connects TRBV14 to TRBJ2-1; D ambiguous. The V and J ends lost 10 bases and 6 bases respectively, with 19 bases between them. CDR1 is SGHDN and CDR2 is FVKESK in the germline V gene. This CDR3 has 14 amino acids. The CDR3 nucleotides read TGTGCCACCTTTTTCGGACCTATCATCAATGAGCAGTTCTTC. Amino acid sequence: CATFFGPIINEQFF. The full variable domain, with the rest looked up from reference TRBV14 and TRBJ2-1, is EAGVTQFPSHSVIEKGQTVTLRCDPISGHDNLYWYRRVMGKEIKFLLHFVKESKQDESGMPNNRFLAERTGGTYSTLKVQPAELEDSGVYFCATFFGPIINEQFFGPGTRLTVL.

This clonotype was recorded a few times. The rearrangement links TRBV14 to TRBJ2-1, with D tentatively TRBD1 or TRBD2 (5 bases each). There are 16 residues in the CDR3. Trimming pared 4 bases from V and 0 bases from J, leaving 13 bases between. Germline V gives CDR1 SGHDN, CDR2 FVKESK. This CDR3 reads CASSRSGTSSYNEQFF. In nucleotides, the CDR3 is TGTGCCAGCAGCCGATCGGGGACGAGCTCCTACAATGAGCAGTTCTTC.